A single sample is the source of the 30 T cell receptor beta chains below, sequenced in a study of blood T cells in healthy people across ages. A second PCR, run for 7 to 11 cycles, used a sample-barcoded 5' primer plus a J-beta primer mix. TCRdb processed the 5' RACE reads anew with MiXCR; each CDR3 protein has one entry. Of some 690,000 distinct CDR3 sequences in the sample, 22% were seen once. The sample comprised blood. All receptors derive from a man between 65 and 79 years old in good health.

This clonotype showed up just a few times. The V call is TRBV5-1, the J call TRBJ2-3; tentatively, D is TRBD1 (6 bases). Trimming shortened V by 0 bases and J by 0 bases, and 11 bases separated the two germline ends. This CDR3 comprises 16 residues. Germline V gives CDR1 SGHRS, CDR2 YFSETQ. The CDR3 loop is CASSLAVDSSTDTQYF. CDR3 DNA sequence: TGCGCCAGCAGCTTGGCCGTGGACAGCAGCACAGATACGCAGTATTTT.

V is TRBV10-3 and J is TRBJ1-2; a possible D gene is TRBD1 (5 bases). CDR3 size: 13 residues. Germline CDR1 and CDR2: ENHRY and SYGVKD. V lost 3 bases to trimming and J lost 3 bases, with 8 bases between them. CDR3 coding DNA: TGTGCCATCAGTGAAGGGGACTACTATGGCTACACCTTC. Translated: CAISEGDYYGYTF.

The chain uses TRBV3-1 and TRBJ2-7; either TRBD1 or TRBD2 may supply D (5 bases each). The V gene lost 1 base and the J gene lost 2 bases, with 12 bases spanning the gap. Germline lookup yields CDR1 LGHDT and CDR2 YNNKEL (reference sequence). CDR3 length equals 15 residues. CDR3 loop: CASSQAWGSTYEQYF. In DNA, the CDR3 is TGTGCCAGCAGCCAAGCGTGGGGGAGTACCTACGAGCAGTACTTC.

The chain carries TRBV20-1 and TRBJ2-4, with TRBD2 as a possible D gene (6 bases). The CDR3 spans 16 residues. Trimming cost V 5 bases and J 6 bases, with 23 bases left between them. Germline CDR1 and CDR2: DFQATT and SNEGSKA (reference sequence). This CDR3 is CSAVSAAFLGRNIQYF. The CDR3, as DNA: TGCAGTGCTGTGTCCGCAGCGTTCCTCGGGAGAAACATTCAGTACTTC.

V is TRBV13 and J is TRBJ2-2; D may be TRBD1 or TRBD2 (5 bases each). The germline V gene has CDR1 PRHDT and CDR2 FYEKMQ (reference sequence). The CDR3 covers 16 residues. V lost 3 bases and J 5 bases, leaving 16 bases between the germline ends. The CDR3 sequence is CASSFRRGTGTGELFF. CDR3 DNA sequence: TGTGCCAGCAGCTTCAGAAGGGGAACGGGGACCGGGGAGCTGTTTTTT. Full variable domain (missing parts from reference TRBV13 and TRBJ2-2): AAGVIQSPRHLIKEKRETATLKCYPIPRHDTVYWYQQGPGQDPQFLISFYEKMQSDKGSIPDRFSAQQFSDYHSELNMSSLELGDSALYFCASSFRRGTGTGELFFGEGSRLTVL.

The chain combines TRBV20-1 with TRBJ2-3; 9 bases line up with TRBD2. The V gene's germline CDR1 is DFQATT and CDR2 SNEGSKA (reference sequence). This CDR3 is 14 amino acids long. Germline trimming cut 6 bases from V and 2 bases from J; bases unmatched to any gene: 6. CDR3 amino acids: CSASSGGLTDTQYF. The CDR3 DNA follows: TGCAGTGCCTCAAGCGGGGGGCTCACAGATACGCAGTATTTT.

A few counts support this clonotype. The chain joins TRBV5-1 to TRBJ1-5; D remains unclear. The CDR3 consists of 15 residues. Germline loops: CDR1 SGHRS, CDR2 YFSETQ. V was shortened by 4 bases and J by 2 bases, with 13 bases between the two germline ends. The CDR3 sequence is CASSPGATGNQPQHF. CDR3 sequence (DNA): TGCGCCAGCAGCCCTGGAGCAACCGGCAATCAGCCCCAGCATTTT.

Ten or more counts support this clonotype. The CDR3 reads CASSSPGQGSGYTF. For the CDR3, the DNA is TGTGCCAGCAGTTCACCGGGACAGGGGAGTGGCTACACCTTC. The rearrangement links TRBV28 to TRBJ1-2, with 10 bases lining up with TRBD1. Germline loops: CDR1 MDHEN, CDR2 SYDVKM. V was pared by 4 bases and J by 7 bases, with 6 bases of the junction left unmatched. The CDR3 covers 14 residues.

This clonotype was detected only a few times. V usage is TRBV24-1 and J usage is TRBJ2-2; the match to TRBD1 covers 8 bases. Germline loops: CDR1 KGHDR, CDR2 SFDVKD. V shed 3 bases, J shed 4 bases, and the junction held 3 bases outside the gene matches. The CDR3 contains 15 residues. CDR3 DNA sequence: TGTGCCACCAGTGATCATGGGACAGGCACCGGGGAGCTGTTTTTT. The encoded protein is CATSDHGTGTGELFF.

The CDR3 protein is CSAREVGTF. CDR3 nucleotide sequence: TGCAGTGCTAGGGAGGTCGGAACCTTC. The chain links TRBV20-1 to TRBJ1-2; D remains ambiguous. Trimming took 3 bases from V and 14 from J, leaving 10 bases between them. CDR3 size: 9 residues. Germline lookup yields CDR1 DFQATT and CDR2 SNEGSKA (reference sequence).

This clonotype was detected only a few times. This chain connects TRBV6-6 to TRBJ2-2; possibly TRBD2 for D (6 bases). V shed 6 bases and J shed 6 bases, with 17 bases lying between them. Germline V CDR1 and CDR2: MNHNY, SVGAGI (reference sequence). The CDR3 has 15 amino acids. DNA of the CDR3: TGTGCCAGCAGCCCCGGAATAGCGGCGCCCGGGGAGCTGTTTTTT. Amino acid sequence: CASSPGIAAPGELFF.

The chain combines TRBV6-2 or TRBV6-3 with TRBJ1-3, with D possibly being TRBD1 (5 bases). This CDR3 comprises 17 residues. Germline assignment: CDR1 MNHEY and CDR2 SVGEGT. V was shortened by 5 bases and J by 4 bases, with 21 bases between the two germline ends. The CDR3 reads CASSDDRPGRGGNTIYF. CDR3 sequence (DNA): TGTGCCAGCAGTGACGACCGACCGGGACGTGGCGGAAACACCATATATTTT.

The chain's CDR3 is CASSPGGQGYTF. The CDR3 DNA reads TGTGCCAGCAGCCCTGGGGGCCAAGGCTACACCTTC. J is TRBJ1-2 and V is TRBV7-9; TRBD1 might be the D (6 bases). Per the germline V gene, CDR1 is SEHNR and CDR2 is FQNEAQ (reference sequence). V lost 5 bases, J lost 8 bases, and 12 bases lay in between. The CDR3 spans 12 residues.

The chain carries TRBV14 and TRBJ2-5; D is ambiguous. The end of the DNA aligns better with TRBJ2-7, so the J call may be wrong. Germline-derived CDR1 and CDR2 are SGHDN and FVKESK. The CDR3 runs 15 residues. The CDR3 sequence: CASSQIRGPSGEQYF. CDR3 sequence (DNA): TGTGCCAGCAGCCAAATTCGAGGACCGAGTGGCGAGCAGTACTTC.

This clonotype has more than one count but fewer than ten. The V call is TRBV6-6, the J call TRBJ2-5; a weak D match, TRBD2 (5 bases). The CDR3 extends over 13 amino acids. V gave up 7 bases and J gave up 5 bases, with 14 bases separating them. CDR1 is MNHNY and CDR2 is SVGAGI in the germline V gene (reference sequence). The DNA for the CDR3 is TGTGCCAGCAATATGGACTTCCCTGAGACCCAGTACTTC. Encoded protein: CASNMDFPETQYF.

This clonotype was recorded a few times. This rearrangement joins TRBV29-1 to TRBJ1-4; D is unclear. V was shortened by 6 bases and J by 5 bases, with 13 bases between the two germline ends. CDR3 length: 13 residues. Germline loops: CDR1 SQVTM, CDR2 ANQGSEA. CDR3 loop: CSVAGGPNEKLFF. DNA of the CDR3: TGCAGCGTGGCGGGCGGTCCCAATGAAAAACTGTTTTTT.

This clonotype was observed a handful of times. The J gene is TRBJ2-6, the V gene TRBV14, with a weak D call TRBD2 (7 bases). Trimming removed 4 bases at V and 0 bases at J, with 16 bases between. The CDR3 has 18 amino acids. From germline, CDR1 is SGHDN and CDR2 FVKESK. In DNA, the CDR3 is TGTGCCAGCAGCCGAAGTCCGGGGGGCGCCTCTGGGGCCAACGTCCTGACTTTC. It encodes CASSRSPGGASGANVLTF.

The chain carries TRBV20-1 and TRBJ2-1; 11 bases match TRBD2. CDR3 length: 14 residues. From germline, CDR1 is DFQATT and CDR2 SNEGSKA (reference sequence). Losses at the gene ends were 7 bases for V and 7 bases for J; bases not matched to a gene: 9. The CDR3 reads CSVTTSGAPNEQFF. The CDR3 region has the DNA TGCAGTGTAACGACTAGCGGGGCCCCTAATGAGCAGTTCTTC.

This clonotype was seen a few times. CDR3 nucleotide sequence: TGTGCCACCAGTGACCCGGGACTAGCGGGTCGCACAGATACGCAGTATTTT. Translating gives CATSDPGLAGRTDTQYF. The V and J genes are TRBV24-1 and TRBJ2-3; 12 bases fit TRBD2. V lost 4 bases and J lost 1; bases outside the gene matches: 5. Germline V gene lookup returns CDR1 KGHDR and CDR2 SFDVKD. This CDR3 spans 17 amino acids.

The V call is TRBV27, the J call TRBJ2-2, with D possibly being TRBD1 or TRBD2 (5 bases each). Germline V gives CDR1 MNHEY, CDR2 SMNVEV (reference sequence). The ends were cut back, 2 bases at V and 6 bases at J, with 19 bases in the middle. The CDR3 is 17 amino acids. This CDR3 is CASSLEGYQGPAGELFF. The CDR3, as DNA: TGTGCCAGCAGTTTAGAGGGCTACCAGGGCCCCGCCGGGGAGCTGTTTTTT.

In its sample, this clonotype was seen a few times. Here the CDR3 reads CATQAAGTDTQYF. CDR3 nucleotide sequence: TGTGCCACTCAAGCGGCGGGCACAGATACGCAGTATTTT. The gene calls are TRBV6-5 and TRBJ2-3, with a tentative D call TRBD2 (5 bases). The ends were cut back, 10 bases at V and 1 base at J, with 12 bases in the middle. In germline, CDR1 is MNHEY, CDR2 SVGAGI. The CDR3 is 13 residues long.

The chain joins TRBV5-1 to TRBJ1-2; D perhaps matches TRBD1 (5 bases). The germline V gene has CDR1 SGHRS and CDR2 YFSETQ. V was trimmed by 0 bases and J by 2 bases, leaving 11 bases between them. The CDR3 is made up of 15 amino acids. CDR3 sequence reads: CASSLAGRTNYGYTF. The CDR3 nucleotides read TGCGCCAGCAGCTTGGCGGGCAGGACAAACTATGGCTACACCTTC.

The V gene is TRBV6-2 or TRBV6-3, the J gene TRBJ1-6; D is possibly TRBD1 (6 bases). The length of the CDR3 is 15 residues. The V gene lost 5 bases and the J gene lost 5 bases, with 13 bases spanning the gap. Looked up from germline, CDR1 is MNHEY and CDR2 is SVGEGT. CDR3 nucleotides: TGTGCCAGCAGTGACACCGGGACAAATAATTCACCCCTCCACTTT. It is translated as CASSDTGTNNSPLHF.

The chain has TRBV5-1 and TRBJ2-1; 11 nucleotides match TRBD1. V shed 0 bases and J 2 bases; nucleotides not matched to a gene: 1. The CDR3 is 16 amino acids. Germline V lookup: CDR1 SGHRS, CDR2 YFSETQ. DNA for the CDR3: TGCGCCAGCAGCTTGGGGGACAGGGGGACCTACAATGAGCAGTTCTTC. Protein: CASSLGDRGTYNEQFF.

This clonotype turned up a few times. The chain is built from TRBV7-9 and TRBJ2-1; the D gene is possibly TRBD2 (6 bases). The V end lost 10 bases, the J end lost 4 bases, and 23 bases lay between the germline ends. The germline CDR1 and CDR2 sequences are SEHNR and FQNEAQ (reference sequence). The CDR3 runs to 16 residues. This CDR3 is CATKARGGPDYNEQFF. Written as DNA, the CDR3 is TGTGCCACTAAGGCGCGGGGCGGACCGGATTACAATGAGCAGTTCTTC.

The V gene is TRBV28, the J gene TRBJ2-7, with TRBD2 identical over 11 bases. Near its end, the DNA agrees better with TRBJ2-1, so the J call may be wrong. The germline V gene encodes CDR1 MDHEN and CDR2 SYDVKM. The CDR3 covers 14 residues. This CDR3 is CASSEVAGGNEQFF. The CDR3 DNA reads TGTGCCAGCAGTGAGGTAGCGGGAGGGAATGAGCAGTTCTTC.

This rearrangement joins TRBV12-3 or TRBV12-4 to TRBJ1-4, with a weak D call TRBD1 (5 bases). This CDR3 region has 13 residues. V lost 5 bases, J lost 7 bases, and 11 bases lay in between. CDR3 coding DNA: TGTGCCAGCAGTCCCCAGGGAAGTGAAAAACTGTTTTTT. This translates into CASSPQGSEKLFF.

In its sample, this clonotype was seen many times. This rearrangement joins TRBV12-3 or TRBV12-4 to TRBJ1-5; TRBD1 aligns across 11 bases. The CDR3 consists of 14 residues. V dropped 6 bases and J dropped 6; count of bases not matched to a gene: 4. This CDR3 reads CASSRTGGFQPQHF. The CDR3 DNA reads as TGTGCCAGCAGCAGGACAGGGGGCTTTCAGCCCCAGCATTTT.

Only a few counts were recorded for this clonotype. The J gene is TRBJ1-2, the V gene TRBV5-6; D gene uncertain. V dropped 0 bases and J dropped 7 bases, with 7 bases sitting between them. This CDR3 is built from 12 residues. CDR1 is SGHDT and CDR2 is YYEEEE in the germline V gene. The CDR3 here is CASSLVLGGYTF. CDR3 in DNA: TGTGCCAGCAGCTTGGTTCTGGGTGGCTACACCTTC. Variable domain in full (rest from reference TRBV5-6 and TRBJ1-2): DAGVTQSPTHLIKTRGQQVTLRCSPKSGHDTVSWYQQALGQGPQFIFQYYEEEERQRGNFPDRFSGHQFPNYSSELNVNALLLGDSALYLCASSLVLGGYTFGSGTRLTVV.

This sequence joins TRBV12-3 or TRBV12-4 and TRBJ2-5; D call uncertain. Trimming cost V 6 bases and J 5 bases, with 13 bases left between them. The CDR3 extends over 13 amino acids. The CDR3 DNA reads TGTGCCAGCAGATCGGACCGTCTGGAGACCCAGTACTTC. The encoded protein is CASRSDRLETQYF.